This TCR beta chain was sequenced during a study of T cells after yellow fever vaccination. Study observations and caveats: Sorted repertoires could include abundant contaminating clonotypes from bulk cells. When the response was secondary, it was weaker but reached its peak faster, day 5 versus 15.

V trimming: 5 bases; J trimming: 3 bases; junction bases outside the gene matches: 7. The CDR3 runs 14 residues. Germline V gives CDR1 SGHRS, CDR2 YFSETQ. 5'RACE template switching produced TCR cDNA carrying a universal primer site and UMIs. Via MiXCR, TCRdb re-called the 5' RACE reads, giving one row per CDR3 protein. The sample carries 200,000 to 300,000 distinct CDR3 sequences, less than 9% recorded once. This clonotype was observed a handful of times. The antigen is undetermined. This receptor was obtained from a man younger than 45 who received the YFV17D yellow fever vaccine. Sequences were derived from CD4+ T cells sorted from PBMCs, sampled 15 days after the yellow fever booster vaccination. This sequence joins TRBV5-1 and TRBJ2-7; 8 nucleotides line up with TRBD1. CDR3 protein: CASRIQQGVYEQYF. For the CDR3, the DNA is TGCGCCAGCAGGATCCAACAGGGGGTCTACGAGCAGTACTTC. Full variable domain (remainder filled in from reference TRBV5-1 and TRBJ2-7): KAGVTQTPRYLIKTRGQQVTLSCSPISGHRSVSWYQQTPGQGLQFLFEYFSETQRNKGNFPGRFSGRQFSNSRSEMNVSTLELGDSALYLCASRIQQGVYEQYFGPGTRLTVT.